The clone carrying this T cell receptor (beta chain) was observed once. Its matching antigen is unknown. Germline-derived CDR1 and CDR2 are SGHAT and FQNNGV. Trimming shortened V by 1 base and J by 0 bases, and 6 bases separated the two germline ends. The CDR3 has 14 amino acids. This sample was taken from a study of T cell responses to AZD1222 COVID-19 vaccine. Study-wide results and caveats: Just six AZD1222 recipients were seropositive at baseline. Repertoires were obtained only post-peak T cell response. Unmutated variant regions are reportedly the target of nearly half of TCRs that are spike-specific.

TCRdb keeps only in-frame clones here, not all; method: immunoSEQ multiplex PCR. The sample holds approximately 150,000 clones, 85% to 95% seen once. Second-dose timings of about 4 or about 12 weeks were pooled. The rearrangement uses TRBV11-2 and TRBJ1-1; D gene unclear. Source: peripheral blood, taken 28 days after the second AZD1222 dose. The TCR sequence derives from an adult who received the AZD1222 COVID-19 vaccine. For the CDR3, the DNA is TGTGCCAGCAGCTTAGGTTCGATGAACACTGAAGCTTTCTTT. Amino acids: CASSLGSMNTEAFF.